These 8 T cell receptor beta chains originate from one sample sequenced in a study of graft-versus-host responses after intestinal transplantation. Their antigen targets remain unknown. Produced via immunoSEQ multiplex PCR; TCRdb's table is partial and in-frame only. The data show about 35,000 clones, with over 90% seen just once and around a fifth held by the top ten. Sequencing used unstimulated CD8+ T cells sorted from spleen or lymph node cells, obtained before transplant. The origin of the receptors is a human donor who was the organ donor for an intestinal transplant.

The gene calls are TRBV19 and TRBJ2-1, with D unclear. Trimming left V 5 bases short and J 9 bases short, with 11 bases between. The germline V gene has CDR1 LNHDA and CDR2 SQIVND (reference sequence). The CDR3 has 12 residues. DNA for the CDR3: TGTGCCAGTAGTGCCGGGCCGAGTGAGCAGTTCTTC. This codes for CASSAGPSEQFF.

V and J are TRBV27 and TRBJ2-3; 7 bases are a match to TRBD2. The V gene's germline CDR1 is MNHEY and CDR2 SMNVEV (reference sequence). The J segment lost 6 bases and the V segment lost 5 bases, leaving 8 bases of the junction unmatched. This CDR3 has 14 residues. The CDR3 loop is CASSPNPLADTQYF. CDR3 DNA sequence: TGTGCCAGCAGTCCAAACCCACTAGCGGATACGCAGTATTTT.

The CDR3 region has the DNA TGTGCCAGCAGCTTAGCGAGTATTGACAGACTAGATGCTGTCAACAATGAGCAGTTCTTC. This gives the protein CASSLASIDRLDAVNNEQFF. The rearrangement links TRBV7-2 to TRBJ2-1, with a possible D match to TRBD2 (6 bases). Trimming took off 0 bases at V and 5 bases at J, with 26 bases between the two ends. The CDR3 is made up of 20 amino acids. Germline CDR1 reads SGHTA; CDR2 reads FQGNSA.

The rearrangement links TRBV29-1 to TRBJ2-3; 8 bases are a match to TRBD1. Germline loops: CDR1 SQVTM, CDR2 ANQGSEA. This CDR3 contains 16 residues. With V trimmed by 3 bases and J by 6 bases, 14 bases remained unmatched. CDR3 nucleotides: TGCAGCGTTGACACATCGGACAGGGCAAAGGGGGATACGCAGTATTTT. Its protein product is CSVDTSDRAKGDTQYF.

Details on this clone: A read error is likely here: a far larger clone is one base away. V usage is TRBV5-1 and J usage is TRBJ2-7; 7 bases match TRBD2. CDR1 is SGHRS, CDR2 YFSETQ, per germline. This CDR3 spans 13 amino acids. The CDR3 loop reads CACSHGLAYEQYF. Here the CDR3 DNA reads TGCGCCTGCAGCCACGGACTAGCCTACGAGCAGTACTTC.

For the CDR3, the DNA is TGTGCCAGCAGCTTCTGGACAGGGACTTACGAGCAGTACTTC. Translation gives CASSFWTGTYEQYF. The gene calls are TRBV5-8 and TRBJ2-7, with 8 positions matching TRBD1. Germline V CDR1 and CDR2: SGHTS, YDEGEE. The ends lost 2 bases at V and 4 bases at J; junction bases unmatched: 5. This CDR3 spans 14 amino acids. The variable domain in full, completed from reference TRBV5-8 and TRBJ2-7, reads EAGVTQSPTHLIKTRGQQATLRCSPISGHTSVYWYQQALGLGLQFLLWYDEGEERNRGNFPPRFSGRQFPNYSSELNVNALELEDSALYLCASSFWTGTYEQYFGPGTRLTVT.

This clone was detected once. The CDR3 here is CASSAGLAGVDEQYF. In DNA form, the CDR3 reads TGTGCCAGCAGTGCGGGACTAGCGGGAGTTGACGAGCAGTACTTC. The chain couples TRBV6-1 to TRBJ2-7, with 14 nucleotides matching TRBD2. CDR3 size: 15 residues. Germline assignment: CDR1 MNHNS and CDR2 SASEGT. The V gene end was trimmed by 4 bases and the J gene end by 5 bases; junction bases not matched to a gene: 4.

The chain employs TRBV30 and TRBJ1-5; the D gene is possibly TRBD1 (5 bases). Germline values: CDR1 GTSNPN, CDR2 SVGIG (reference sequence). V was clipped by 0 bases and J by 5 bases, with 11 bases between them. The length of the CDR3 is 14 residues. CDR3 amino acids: CAWSVPGDDQPQHF. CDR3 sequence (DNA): TGTGCCTGGAGTGTACCGGGGGATGATCAGCCCCAGCATTTT.